This T cell receptor (beta chain) was retrieved from a study of blood T cell repertoires in COVID-19. Study summary: Samples of COVID-19 (acute and convalescent) were obtained from the United States, Italy and Spain.

V was pared by 3 bases and J by 4 bases, with 7 bases between. This CDR3 is 12 amino acids long. The V gene's germline CDR1 is GTSNPN and CDR2 SVGIG (reference sequence). In the authors' methods: The authors estimated nucleated cell counts from reference gene primer amplification. Repertoires were generated with immunoSEQ multiplex PCR, while TCRdb's copy carries only in-frame clones and drops some. That table is the source of V, J and clone size, and D and trimming were worked out from the DNA. The sample shows fewer than 300,000 clones, less than 90% of them seen only once. The sample comprised peripheral blood. This chain joins TRBV30 and TRBJ2-1, with D unresolved. This receptor was obtained from a woman between 65 and 79 years old with active or convalescent COVID-19. CDR3 DNA sequence: TGTGCCTGGAGCCCCAGGTACAATGAGCAGTTCTTC. This sequence encodes CAWSPRYNEQFF.